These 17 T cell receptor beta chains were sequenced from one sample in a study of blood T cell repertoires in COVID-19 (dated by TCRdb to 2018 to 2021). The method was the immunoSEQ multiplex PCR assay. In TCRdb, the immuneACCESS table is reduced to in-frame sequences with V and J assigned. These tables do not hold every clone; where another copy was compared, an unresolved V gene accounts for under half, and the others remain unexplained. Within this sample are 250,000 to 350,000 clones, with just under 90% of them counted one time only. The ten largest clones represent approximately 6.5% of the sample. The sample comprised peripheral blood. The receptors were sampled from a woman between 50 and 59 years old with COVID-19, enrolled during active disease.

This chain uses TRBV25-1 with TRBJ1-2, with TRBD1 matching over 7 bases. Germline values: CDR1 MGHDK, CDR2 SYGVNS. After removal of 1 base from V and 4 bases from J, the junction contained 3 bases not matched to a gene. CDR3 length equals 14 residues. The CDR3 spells CASSELYRGYGYTF. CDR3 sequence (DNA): TGTGCCAGCAGTGAATTATACAGGGGCTATGGCTACACCTTC.

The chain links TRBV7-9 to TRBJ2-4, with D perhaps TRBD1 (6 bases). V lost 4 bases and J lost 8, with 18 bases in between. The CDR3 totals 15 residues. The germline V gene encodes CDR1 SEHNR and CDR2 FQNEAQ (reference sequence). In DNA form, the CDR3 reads TGTGCCAGCAGCTATTACAGGGATGGAAAAGACATTCAGTACTTC. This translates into CASSYYRDGKDIQYF. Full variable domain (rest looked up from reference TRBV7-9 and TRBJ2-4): DTGVSQNPRHKITKRGQNVTFRCDPISEHNRLYWYRQTLGQGPEFLTYFQNEAQLEKSRLLSDRFSAERPKGSFSTLEIQRTEQGDSAMYLCASSYYRDGKDIQYFGAGTRLSVL.

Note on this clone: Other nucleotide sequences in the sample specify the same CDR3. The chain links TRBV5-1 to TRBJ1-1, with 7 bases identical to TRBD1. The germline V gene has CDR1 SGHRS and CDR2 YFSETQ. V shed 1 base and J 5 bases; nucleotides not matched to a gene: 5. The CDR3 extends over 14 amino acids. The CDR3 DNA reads TGCGCCAGCAGCTTGAACAGGGGAGGAACTGAAGCTTTCTTT. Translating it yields CASSLNRGGTEAFF.

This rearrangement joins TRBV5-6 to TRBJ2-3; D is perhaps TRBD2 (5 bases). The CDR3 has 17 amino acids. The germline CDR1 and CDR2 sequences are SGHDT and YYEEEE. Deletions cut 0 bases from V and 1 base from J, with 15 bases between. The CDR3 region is CASSLVGLGRRTDTQYF. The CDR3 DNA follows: TGTGCCAGCAGCTTGGTAGGTTTAGGGAGACGCACAGATACGCAGTATTTT.

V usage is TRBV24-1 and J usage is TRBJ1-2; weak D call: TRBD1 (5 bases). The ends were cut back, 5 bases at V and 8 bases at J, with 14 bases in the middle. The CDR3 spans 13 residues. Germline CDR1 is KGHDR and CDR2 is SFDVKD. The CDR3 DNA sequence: TGTGCCACCAGTGGGGGCGCCAGCGAGGGCTACACCTTC. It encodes CATSGGASEGYTF.

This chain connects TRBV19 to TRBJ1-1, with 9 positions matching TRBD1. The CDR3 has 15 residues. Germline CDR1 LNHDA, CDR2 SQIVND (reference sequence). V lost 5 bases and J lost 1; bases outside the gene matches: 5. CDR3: CASSVRDRENTEAFF. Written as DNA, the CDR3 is TGTGCCAGTAGTGTCCGGGACAGGGAGAACACTGAAGCTTTCTTT.

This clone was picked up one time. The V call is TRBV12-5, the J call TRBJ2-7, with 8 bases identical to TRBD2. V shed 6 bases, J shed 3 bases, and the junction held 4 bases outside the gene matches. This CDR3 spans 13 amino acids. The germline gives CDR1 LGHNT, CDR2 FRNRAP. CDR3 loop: CASGTSGGYEQYF. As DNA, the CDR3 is TGTGCTAGTGGAACTAGCGGAGGCTACGAGCAGTACTTC.

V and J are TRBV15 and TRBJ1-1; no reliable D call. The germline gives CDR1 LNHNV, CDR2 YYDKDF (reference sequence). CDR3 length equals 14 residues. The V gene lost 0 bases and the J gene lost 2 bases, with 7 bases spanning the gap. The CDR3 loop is CATSRETRNTEAFF. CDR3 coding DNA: TGTGCCACCAGCAGAGAAACAAGAAACACTGAAGCTTTCTTT.

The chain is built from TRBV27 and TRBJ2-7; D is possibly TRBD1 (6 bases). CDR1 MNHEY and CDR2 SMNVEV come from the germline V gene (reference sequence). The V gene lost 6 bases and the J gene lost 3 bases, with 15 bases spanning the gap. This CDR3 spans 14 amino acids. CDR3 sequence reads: CASRVDRTLYEQYF. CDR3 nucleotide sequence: TGTGCCAGCAGAGTAGACAGGACACTCTACGAGCAGTACTTC.

CDR3 coding DNA: TGTGCCAGCAGCTTACTCCGGGCCTACAATGAGCAGTTCTTC. Its protein is CASSLLRAYNEQFF. V and J are TRBV5-6 and TRBJ2-1; D not certain. Germline assignment: CDR1 SGHDT and CDR2 YYEEEE. Between the trimmed V and J ends, which lost 2 bases and 2 bases, there was a span of 8 bases. CDR3 length equals 14 residues.

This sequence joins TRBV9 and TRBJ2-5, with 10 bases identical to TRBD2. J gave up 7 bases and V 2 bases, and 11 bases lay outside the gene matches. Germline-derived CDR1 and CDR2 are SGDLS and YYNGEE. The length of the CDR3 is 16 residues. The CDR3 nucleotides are TGTGCCAGCAGCGTTAGGGCTAGCGGGGGCCGGGTGACCCAGTACTTC. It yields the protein CASSVRASGGRVTQYF. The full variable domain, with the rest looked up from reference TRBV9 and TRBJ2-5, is DSGVTQTPKHLITATGQRVTLRCSPRSGDLSVYWYQQSLDQGLQFLIQYYNGEERAKGNILERFSAQQFPDLHSELNLSSLELGDSALYFCASSVRASGGRVTQYFGPGTRLLVL.

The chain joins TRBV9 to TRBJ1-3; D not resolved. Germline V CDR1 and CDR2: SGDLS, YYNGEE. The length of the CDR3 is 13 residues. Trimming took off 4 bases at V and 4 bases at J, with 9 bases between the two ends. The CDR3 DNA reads TGTGCCAGCAGCAGCACAGCCGGAAACACCATATATTTT. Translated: CASSSTAGNTIYF.

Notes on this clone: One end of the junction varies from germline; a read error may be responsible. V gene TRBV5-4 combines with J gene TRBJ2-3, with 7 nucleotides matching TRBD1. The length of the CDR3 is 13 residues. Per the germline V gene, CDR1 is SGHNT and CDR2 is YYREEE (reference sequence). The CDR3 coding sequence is TGTGCCAGCAGCATTGACAGGGAGATAAACACGGATTTT. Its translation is CASSIDREINTDF. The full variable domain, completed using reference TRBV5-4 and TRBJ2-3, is ETGVTQSPTHLIKTRGQQVTLRCSSQSGHNTVSWYQQALGQGPQFIFQYYREEENGRGNFPPRFSGLQFPNYSSELNVNALELDDSALYLCASSIDREINTDFGPGTRLTVL.

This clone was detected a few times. In nucleotides, the CDR3 is TGTGCCAGCAGCCATCTTGACAAATACTCTGGAAACACCATATATTTT. It is translated as CASSHLDKYSGNTIYF. The V gene is TRBV14, the J gene TRBJ1-3; D is uncertain. CDR3 size: 16 residues. Germline CDR1 is SGHDN and CDR2 is FVKESK. V dropped 3 bases and J dropped 0 bases, with 12 bases sitting between them.

The CDR3 here is CASSFGLAGFYNEQFF. The CDR3 nucleotides are TGTGCCAGCAGCTTCGGACTAGCGGGGTTCTACAATGAGCAGTTCTTC. The rearrangement links TRBV7-9 to TRBJ2-1, with 12 bases aligning to TRBD2. Losses at the gene ends were 3 bases for V and 3 bases for J; bases not matched to a gene: 3. The CDR3 has 16 residues. Per the germline V gene, CDR1 is SEHNR and CDR2 is FQNEAQ (reference sequence).

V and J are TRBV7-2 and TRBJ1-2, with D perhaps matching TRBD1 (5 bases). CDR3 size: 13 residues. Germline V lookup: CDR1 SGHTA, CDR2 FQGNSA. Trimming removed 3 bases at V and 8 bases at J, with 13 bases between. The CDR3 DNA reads TGTGCCAGCAGCTTCCACGTGGGGGGAGGCTACACCTTC. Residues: CASSFHVGGGYTF.

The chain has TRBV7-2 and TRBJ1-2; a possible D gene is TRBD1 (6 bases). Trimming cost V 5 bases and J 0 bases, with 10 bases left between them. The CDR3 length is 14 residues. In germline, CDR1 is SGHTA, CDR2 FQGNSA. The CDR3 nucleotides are TGTGCCAGCAGCACCCACAGGGCTAACTATGGCTACACCTTC. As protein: CASSTHRANYGYTF.